Presented here are 13 T cell receptor beta chains from one specimen sequenced in a study of blood T cells in healthy people across ages. A J-beta primer mix and a sample-barcoded 5' primer were used in a second PCR of roughly 7 to 12 cycles. TCRdb called the 5' RACE reads again in MiXCR, with one record for every CDR3 protein. The sample includes some 1.5 million distinct CDR3 sequences, 40% to 45% seen only once; the top ten take more than 4%. What was sequenced was blood. Receptor source: a woman younger than 30 in good health.

As to this clonotype: It may be a read error: a sequence one base away is much more abundant. V and J are TRBV7-9 and TRBJ1-2; perhaps TRBD1 as D (5 bases). Germline CDR1 SEHNR, CDR2 FQNEAQ (reference sequence). The CDR3 covers 13 residues. V lost 4 bases to trimming and J lost 6 bases, with 12 bases between them. CDR3 protein: CASSSGQYDGYTF. CDR3 bases: TGTGCCAGCAGCTCAGGACAATACGATGGCTACACCTTC.

This clonotype was seen a handful of times. V is TRBV7-9 and J is TRBJ2-7, with TRBD1 matching 7 bases. Germline V gene data show CDR1 as SEHNR and CDR2 as FQNEAQ (reference sequence). This CDR3 contains 15 residues. J was trimmed by 3 bases and V by 6 bases; bases with no gene match: 11. This chain's CDR3 is CASSSLRDRDYEQYF. The CDR3 DNA sequence: TGTGCCAGCAGTTCCCTCCGGGACAGAGACTACGAGCAGTACTTC. Supplemented by reference TRBV7-9 and TRBJ2-7, the full variable domain reads DTGVSQNPRHKITKRGQNVTFRCDPISEHNRLYWYRQTLGQGPEFLTYFQNEAQLEKSRLLSDRFSAERPKGSFSTLEIQRTEQGDSAMYLCASSSLRDRDYEQYFGPGTRLTVT.

The V call is TRBV18, the J call TRBJ1-1, with D possibly matching TRBD1 (5 bases). V was clipped by 2 bases and J by 4 bases, with 17 bases between them. The CDR3 contains 16 residues. Germline CDR1 reads KGHSH; CDR2 reads LQKENI. Here the CDR3 reads CASSPNSGEPATEAFF. In DNA, the CDR3 is TGTGCCAGCTCACCAAATTCGGGGGAACCAGCCACTGAAGCTTTCTTT.

Concerning this clonotype: A read error may explain this, as a much larger clone is one base away. The chain couples TRBV7-9 to TRBJ1-1, with D unresolved. The length of the CDR3 is 15 residues. CDR1 SEHNR and CDR2 FQNEAQ come from the germline V gene (reference sequence). CDR3 nucleotides: TGTGCCAGCAGCCCTAGTCGGGCTTTGGGCACTGGAGCTTTCTTT. This sequence encodes CASSPSRALGTGAFF.

The V call is TRBV12-3 or TRBV12-4, the J call TRBJ2-1; D unclear. The V and J ends lost 5 bases and 6 bases respectively, with 17 bases between them. This CDR3 spans 15 amino acids. CDR3 sequence: CASSPRLGLGNEQFF. The CDR3 DNA follows: TGTGCCAGCAGTCCAAGGCTAGGGTTGGGCAATGAGCAGTTCTTC.

The chain combines TRBV6-2 or TRBV6-3 with TRBJ2-7; D not resolved. Germline lookup yields CDR1 MNHEY and CDR2 SVGEGT. The CDR3 contains 13 residues. Trimming removed 2 bases at V and 6 bases at J, with 11 bases between. CDR3 DNA: TGTGCCAGCAGTTACCGGGCATCGCGCGAGCAGTACTTC. It yields the protein CASSYRASREQYF.

On this clonotype itself: One end of the junction does not line up with germline, which may come from a read error. V and J are TRBV28 and TRBJ2-7, with 9 bases matching TRBD1. CDR1 MDHEN and CDR2 SYDVKM come from the germline V gene. The length of the CDR3 is 15 residues. The CDR3 reads CTSSALPGTGYEQYF. CDR3 coding DNA: TGTACCAGCAGTGCACTACCCGGGACAGGGTACGAGCAGTACTTC.

The J gene is TRBJ2-3, the V gene TRBV4-1; D is uncertain. The length of the CDR3 is 13 residues. In germline, CDR1 is MGHRA, CDR2 YSYEKL. With 4 bases removed from V and 7 bases from J, the gap between germline ends came to 12 bases. Written as DNA, the CDR3 is TGCGCCAGCAGCCTCGACGACATAAATACGCAGTATTTT. Translation: CASSLDDINTQYF.

This clonotype appeared a few times. V usage is TRBV27 and J usage is TRBJ1-2; D is undetermined. V lost 6 bases, J lost 4 bases, and 12 bases lay in between. Germline V CDR1 and CDR2: MNHEY, SMNVEV (reference sequence). The CDR3 has 13 amino acids. The DNA for the CDR3 is TGTGCCAGCAGAGGCAGTAGGACCTATGGCTACACCTTC. This sequence encodes CASRGSRTYGYTF.

V is TRBV6-5 and J is TRBJ1-5; 9 nucleotides agree with TRBD1. The CDR3 extends over 15 amino acids. The V gene's germline CDR1 is MNHEY and CDR2 SVGAGI. Unmatched junction bases numbered 10, after V lost 4 bases and J lost 9 bases. CDR3 region: CASSSGTGLFGPQHF. The CDR3 DNA reads as TGTGCCAGCAGTTCGGGGACAGGGCTATTTGGGCCCCAGCATTTT.

As to this clonotype: Relative to the germline gene, one junction end is altered; a read error may explain this. The chain employs TRBV4-3 and TRBJ2-3, with D maybe TRBD1 (5 bases). Germline values: CDR1 LGHNA, CDR2 YSLEER. This CDR3 has 14 residues. CDR3 residues: CASSQQGVWDTRYF. CDR3 DNA: TGCGCCAGCAGCCAGCAAGGGGTTTGGGATACGCGGTATTTT.

This chain uses TRBV28 with TRBJ2-5; TRBD1 matches 8 bases. J lost 11 bases, V lost 6 bases, and 17 bases had no gene match. Germline V CDR1 and CDR2: MDHEN, SYDVKM. This CDR3 region has 15 residues. Here the CDR3 DNA reads TGTGCCAGCAGACCACAGGACAGGGCGTATTACGTGCAGTACTTC. Translation gives CASRPQDRAYYVQYF.

This clonotype has a handful of counts. The CDR3 spells CSANGARGTDTQYF. The CDR3 nucleotides read TGCAGTGCTAACGGGGCTAGGGGAACAGATACGCAGTATTTT. The chain couples TRBV20-1 to TRBJ2-3; D might be TRBD1 or TRBD2, each matching 5 bases. The V end was cut by 4 bases, the J end by 3 bases, with 14 bases between. Germline V gene data show CDR1 as DFQATT and CDR2 as SNEGSKA (reference sequence). The CDR3 is 14 residues long.